This T cell receptor (beta chain) was retrieved from a study of cytomegalovirus exposure and HLA in healthy donors. Study-wide background: In terms of ancestry, the Caucasian-associated cluster contained about 80% of the roughly 400 genotyped donors. Study results and limitations: Earlier results showed most TCR beta V segments being productive about 87% or about 30% of the time. There were reportedly fewer N-insertions in an Asian-associated ancestry cluster than the roughly 610-donor mean, in a later analysis.

Turning to this clone: Its target is unknown.

Sampled while nominally healthy, donors likely had unrecorded immune exposures. Use of 60 Vbeta and 13 Jbeta primers characterized the PCR. Clones were sequenced by immunoSEQ multiplex PCR, and TCRdb holds only the in-frame ones, with some missing. Here the sample spans some 130,000 clones, approximately 77% being singletons. From germline, CDR1 is SNHLY and CDR2 FYNNEI. With V trimmed by 6 bases and J by 6 bases, 9 bases remained unmatched. This CDR3 contains 15 residues. The receptor comes from a man aged 25-45 years in good health and CMV-seronegative. The J gene is TRBJ1-5, the V gene TRBV2; 9 bases are shared with TRBD1. The sequencing sample was made of PBMCs. The CDR3 nucleotides read TGTGCCAGCAGGCCAGGACAGGGGCTTGGTCAGCCCCAGCATTTT. This translates into CASRPGQGLGQPQHF. The full variable domain, with the rest looked up from reference TRBV2 and TRBJ1-5, is EPEVTQTPSHQVTQMGQEVILRCVPISNHLYFYWYRQILGQKVEFLVSFYNNEISEKSEIFDDQFSVERPDGSNFTLKIRSTKLEDSAMYFCASRPGQGLGQPQHFGDGTRLSIL.